The subject of this entry is one T cell receptor (beta chain). Its antigen is as yet unknown. Amplification used 60 Vbeta primers and 13 Jbeta primers. TCRdb's copy holds only in-frame clones and misses some; the assay was immunoSEQ multiplex PCR. The data hold under 150,000 clones, with around 83% observed a single time. This entry belongs to a study of cytomegalovirus exposure and HLA in healthy donors. Whole-study findings and limits: Most TCR sequences were rare, but some public TCRs occurred in many donors.

The CDR3 totals 16 residues. V lost 1 base, J lost 1 base, and 4 bases stayed unmatched. Germline values: CDR1 MGHRA, CDR2 YSYEKL. This clonotype originated in a male donor in good health and CMV-seropositive. The chain is built from TRBV4-1 and TRBJ2-1; 7 nucleotides align to TRBD2. Input material: PBMCs. CDR3 in amino acids: CASSQALGGSYNEQFF. In nucleotides, the CDR3 is TGCGCCAGCAGCCAAGCTCTCGGGGGGTCCTACAATGAGCAGTTCTTC.